Presented here are 24 T cell receptor beta chains from one specimen sequenced in a study of blood T cells in healthy people across ages. Sample-barcoded 5' priming and a J-beta primer mix drove a second PCR of roughly 7 to 11 cycles. From the 5' RACE reads, TCRdb called clonotypes with MiXCR, one entry per CDR3 protein. The repertoire holds fewer than 1,000,000 distinct CDR3 sequences, with about 42% as singletons. Sequencing used blood. Source of these receptors: a man aged 80 or over in good health.

In this sample, this clonotype turned up a few times. This chain connects TRBV30 to TRBJ2-5, with D perhaps TRBD2 (5 bases). CDR1 GTSNPN and CDR2 SVGIG come from the germline V gene (reference sequence). The CDR3 length is 14 residues. V shed 4 bases and J shed 11 bases, with 23 bases lying between them. CDR3: CAWTPPGMGGEQYF. The CDR3 DNA follows: TGTGCCTGGACCCCCCCGGGGATGGGTGGAGAGCAGTACTTC.

CDR3 in amino acids: CSARDPLAGATDTQYF. For the CDR3, the DNA is TGCAGTGCTAGAGATCCTCTAGCGGGGGCCACAGATACGCAGTATTTT. The V and J genes are TRBV20-1 and TRBJ2-3; 10 bases line up with TRBD2. The CDR3 covers 16 residues. The germline gives CDR1 DFQATT, CDR2 SNEGSKA (reference sequence). The V segment lost 0 bases and the J segment 2 bases; nucleotides outside the gene matches: 5.

This clonotype turned up a few times. The chain links TRBV5-5 to TRBJ1-6; the D gene is possibly TRBD1 (6 bases). The CDR3 has 18 residues. V was shortened by 4 bases and J by 0 bases, with 17 bases between the two germline ends. Germline V gene sequence: CDR1 SGHKS, CDR2 YYEKEE (reference sequence). CDR3 residues: CASSPDRSIDSYNSPLHF. The CDR3 nucleotides read TGTGCCAGCAGCCCAGACAGGTCTATCGACTCCTATAATTCACCCCTCCACTTT.

Remarks on this clonotype: This may be a read error: a much more frequent sequence differs by one nucleotide. The J gene is TRBJ2-7, the V gene TRBV9; 10 bases map to TRBD2. Germline CDR1 is SGDLS and CDR2 is YYNGEE. This CDR3 spans 15 amino acids. CDR3 sequence (DNA): TGTGCCAGCAGCGTAGCAGCGGGAGGGCCTTACGAGCAGAACTTC. Translated: CASSVAAGGPYEQNF.

This clonotype was seen a handful of times. The rearrangement uses TRBV5-1 and TRBJ1-5, with D possibly matching TRBD1 (5 bases). This CDR3 comprises 14 residues. The germline V gene encodes CDR1 SGHRS and CDR2 YFSETQ. V shed 3 bases and J shed 3 bases, with 10 bases lying between them. This chain's CDR3 is CASSSGGINQPQHF. As DNA, the CDR3 is TGCGCCAGCAGCTCGGGGGGGATCAATCAGCCCCAGCATTTT.

V and J are TRBV29-1 and TRBJ2-5; no clear D. The CDR3 is 13 amino acids. CDR1 SQVTM and CDR2 ANQGSEA come from the germline V gene. V lost 1 base and J lost 5, with 11 bases in between. Here the CDR3 reads CSVEAPGVETQYF. CDR3 DNA: TGCAGCGTTGAAGCCCCGGGCGTGGAGACCCAGTACTTC. The full variable domain, in which reference TRBV29-1 and TRBJ2-5 provide the parts outside the CDR3, is SAVISQKPSRDICQRGTSLTIQCQVDSQVTMMFWYRQQPGQSLTLIATANQGSEATYESGFVIDKFPISRPNLTFSTLTVSNMSPEDSSIYLCSVEAPGVETQYFGPGTRLLVL.

This clonotype turned up a few times. The rearrangement links TRBV29-1 to TRBJ2-3; 8 bases agree with TRBD2. The junction had 4 bases not matched to a gene; V was cut back by 4 bases and J by 1 base. Germline V CDR1 and CDR2: SQVTM, ANQGSEA. The CDR3 is 14 amino acids. CDR3 residues: CSVAETSGTDTQYF. CDR3 bases: TGCAGCGTTGCGGAGACTAGCGGCACAGATACGCAGTATTTT.

This clonotype turned up a few times. The junction does not match germline at one end; this may be a read error. This rearrangement joins TRBV6-5 to TRBJ2-1; D may be TRBD1 or TRBD2 (5 bases each). CDR1 and CDR2 (germline): MNHEY, SVGAGI. The CDR3 is 15 residues long. The CDR3 coding sequence is TGTGCCGGCAGTTACGGGACGTCCAGGTACAATGAGCAGTTCTTC. Its translation: CAGSYGTSRYNEQFF.

There are a few counts of this clonotype. The genes are TRBV7-2 and TRBJ1-2, with D hard to call. CDR3 length: 12 residues. Germline loops: CDR1 SGHTA, CDR2 FQGNSA. V was cut by 5 bases and J by 7 bases, with 11 bases left in between. CDR3 sequence: CASSLDVSGYTF. The CDR3 region has the DNA TGTGCCAGCAGCCTGGATGTGTCTGGCTACACCTTC.

This clonotype was picked up many times. This rearrangement joins TRBV7-8 to TRBJ2-3; D is possibly TRBD2 (5 bases). Germline lookup yields CDR1 SGHVS and CDR2 FQNEAQ. Between the trimmed V and J ends, which lost 5 bases and 1 base, there was a span of 10 bases. CDR3 length: 14 amino acids. Here the CDR3 DNA reads TGTGCCAGCAGCAGCGGTGCGGGCACAGATACGCAGTATTTT. This sequence encodes CASSSGAGTDTQYF.

J is TRBJ2-5 and V is TRBV24-1, with D possibly being TRBD1 (6 bases). The CDR3 runs 15 residues. Germline CDR1 KGHDR, CDR2 SFDVKD. Trimming stripped 9 bases from V and 6 bases from J, with 22 bases between. CDR3 bases: TGTGCCACCGAAACCAGGGGAGACTGGGGTCAGACCCAGTACTTC. Translating gives CATETRGDWGQTQYF.

In this sample, this clonotype turned up once. V is TRBV29-1 and J is TRBJ1-1, with D maybe TRBD1 (6 bases). The germline gives CDR1 SQVTM, CDR2 ANQGSEA. This CDR3 is built from 12 residues. Trimming took 7 bases from V and 4 from J, leaving 13 bases between them. This CDR3 is CSAAQGTTEAFF. The CDR3 nucleotides are TGCAGCGCTGCTCAGGGGACCACTGAAGCTTTCTTT.

J is TRBJ1-4 and V is TRBV28; 9 bases line up with TRBD1. V was pared by 7 bases and J by 7 bases, with 7 bases of the junction left unmatched. The CDR3 runs to 14 residues. Per germline, CDR1 MDHEN and CDR2 SYDVKM. The chain's CDR3 is CASNGDREFEKLFF. In DNA, the CDR3 is TGTGCCAGCAACGGGGACAGGGAGTTTGAAAAACTGTTTTTT.

The chain carries TRBV7-3 and TRBJ2-5; 9 positions match TRBD2. V lost 5 bases and J lost 3; bases outside the gene matches: 10. CDR1 is SGHTA and CDR2 is FQGTGA in the germline V gene. The CDR3 is 16 residues long. CDR3 DNA sequence: TGTGCCAGCAGCCTATTAGCGGGGGCGGGGGAAGAGACCCAGTACTTC. It encodes CASSLLAGAGEETQYF.

This clonotype came up a few times. J is TRBJ2-3 and V is TRBV20-1, with D maybe TRBD2 (5 bases). This CDR3 has 14 residues. Trimming took 5 bases from V and 7 from J, leaving 19 bases between them. CDR1 DFQATT and CDR2 SNEGSKA come from the germline V gene (reference sequence). The CDR3 loop is CSAEDATIGNTQYF. DNA of the CDR3: TGCAGTGCTGAGGACGCGACTATCGGAAATACGCAGTATTTT.

The genes are TRBV5-1 and TRBJ2-7, with 12 bases aligning to TRBD2. Losses at the gene ends were 4 bases for V and 6 bases for J; bases not matched to a gene: 11. The germline V gene encodes CDR1 SGHRS and CDR2 YFSETQ. The CDR3 contains 16 residues. This chain's CDR3 is CASSPNTSGRSGEQYF. The CDR3 DNA follows: TGCGCCAGCAGCCCCAATACTAGCGGGAGGTCTGGCGAGCAGTACTTC.

The chain uses TRBV28 and TRBJ1-2; D is ambiguous. The germline gives CDR1 MDHEN, CDR2 SYDVKM. The CDR3 covers 15 residues. Trimming took off 6 bases at V and 8 bases at J, with 22 bases between the two ends. This CDR3 is CASSPPEGWTLGYTF. In nucleotides, the CDR3 is TGTGCCAGCAGCCCCCCGGAAGGGTGGACTCTCGGCTACACCTTC.

This clonotype has a handful of counts. The rearrangement links TRBV29-1 to TRBJ2-2; D not resolved. CDR1 is SQVTM and CDR2 is ANQGSEA in the germline V gene. The CDR3 has 13 amino acids. The V end lost 6 bases, the J end lost 6 bases, and 14 bases lay between the germline ends. Written as DNA, the CDR3 is TGCAGCGTGGGAATTAGAGGACCCGGGGAGCTGTTTTTT. Translated, it gives CSVGIRGPGELFF.

The chain employs TRBV6-1 and TRBJ1-4, with a tentative D call TRBD1 (5 bases). Germline V gives CDR1 MNHNS, CDR2 SASEGT. V lost 6 bases and J lost 8, with 19 bases in between. The CDR3 covers 15 residues. The CDR3 here is CASSDLAGRGEKLFF. The CDR3 nucleotides read TGTGCCAGCAGCGATTTGGCAGGGCGGGGGGAAAAACTGTTTTTT.

This clonotype turned up a few times. The rearrangement uses TRBV5-1 and TRBJ1-4; D is perhaps TRBD1 (6 bases). The germline CDR1 and CDR2 sequences are SGHRS and YFSETQ. This CDR3 contains 15 residues. V was clipped by 2 bases and J by 7 bases, with 15 bases between them. CDR3 coding DNA: TGCGCCAGCAGCTTAGATCAGGGGAGGGCTGAAAAACTGTTTTTT. Its protein product is CASSLDQGRAEKLFF. The full variable domain, rest sourced from reference TRBV5-1 and TRBJ1-4, is KAGVTQTPRYLIKTRGQQVTLSCSPISGHRSVSWYQQTPGQGLQFLFEYFSETQRNKGNFPGRFSGRQFSNSRSEMNVSTLELGDSALYLCASSLDQGRAEKLFFGSGTQLSVL.

The genes are TRBV7-2 and TRBJ1-2; maybe TRBD1 (6 bases). The V gene lost 5 bases and the J gene lost 8 bases, with 15 bases spanning the gap. Germline V CDR1 and CDR2: SGHTA, FQGNSA. CDR3 length: 13 residues. Written as DNA, the CDR3 is TGTGCCAGCAGCCCACAGGGCCGCGGGGGCTACACCTTC. It codes for CASSPQGRGGYTF.

The chain carries TRBV6-6 and TRBJ2-1; 8 nucleotides match TRBD2. From germline, CDR1 is MNHNY and CDR2 SVGAGI (reference sequence). The V segment lost 7 bases and the J segment 5 bases; nucleotides outside the gene matches: 13. The CDR3 runs 16 residues. The CDR3 is CASMGGGGRSDNEQFF. The CDR3 DNA sequence: TGTGCCAGCATGGGGGGCGGCGGGAGGTCCGACAATGAGCAGTTCTTC.

This clonotype was seen only once. One end of the junction fails to match germline, which may point to a read error. CDR3 DNA: TGTGCCAGCAGTTTAGCCTCTGCCTTGGGTTACGAGCAGTACTTC. This encodes CASSLASALGYEQYF. The rearrangement links TRBV7-2 to TRBJ2-7; D gene ambiguous. The CDR3 is 15 amino acids. The V gene's germline CDR1 is SGHTA and CDR2 FQGNSA.

The chain has TRBV27 and TRBJ1-4; 7 bases match TRBD1. This CDR3 is built from 13 residues. Per germline, CDR1 MNHEY and CDR2 SMNVEV (reference sequence). Germline trimming cut 6 bases from V and 6 bases from J; bases unmatched to any gene: 4. CDR3 sequence: CASRTGNYEKLFF. For the CDR3, the DNA is TGTGCCAGCAGGACAGGGAATTATGAAAAACTGTTTTTT.